This T cell receptor (beta chain) was identified in a study of long-term antiretroviral therapy in people with HIV. To note about this clone: Its specificity is not known.

The immunoSEQ assay was v3.0, run at survey level. Clones were sequenced by immunoSEQ multiplex PCR, and TCRdb holds only the in-frame ones, with some missing. The table lists approximately 17,000 clones, roughly 80% of them singletons, with roughly a sixth in the top ten. The study's findings and limits: Blood draws took place between about 2004 and 2017 and possibly involved older ART regimens.

The V end lost 10 bases, the J end lost 6 bases, and 24 bases lay between the germline ends. Germline lookup yields CDR1 MDHEN and CDR2 SYDVKM. CDR3 length equals 15 residues. The material sequenced was unsorted PBMCs, taken 0.6 years after starting antiretroviral therapy. This chain connects TRBV28 to TRBJ1-2, with unresolved D. The source of this sequence is a young woman with HIV. CDR3 coding DNA: TGTGCCACCGGGAACATGGAGGGAGCCTTTAATGGCTACACCTTC. Translation: CATGNMEGAFNGYTF.